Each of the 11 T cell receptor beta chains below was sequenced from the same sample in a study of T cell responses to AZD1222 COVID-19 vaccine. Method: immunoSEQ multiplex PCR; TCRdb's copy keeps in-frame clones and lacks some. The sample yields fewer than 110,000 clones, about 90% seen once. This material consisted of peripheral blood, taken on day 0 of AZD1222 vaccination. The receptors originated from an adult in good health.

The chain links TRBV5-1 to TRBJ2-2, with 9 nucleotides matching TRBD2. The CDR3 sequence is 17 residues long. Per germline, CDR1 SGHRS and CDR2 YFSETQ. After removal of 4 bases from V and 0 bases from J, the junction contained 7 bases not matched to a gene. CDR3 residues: CASSRLTSGPNTGELFF. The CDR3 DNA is TGCGCCAGCAGCCGTTTGACTAGCGGACCGAACACCGGGGAGCTGTTTTTT.

The CDR3 region has the DNA TGTGCCAGCAGCCCCGGGACTAGCGGGAGGGGGGGTTACAATGAGCAGTTCTTC. It yields the protein CASSPGTSGRGGYNEQFF. The chain couples TRBV5-5 to TRBJ2-1, with 16 nucleotides matching TRBD2. Unmatched junction bases numbered 8, after V lost 4 bases and J lost 4 bases. This CDR3 spans 18 amino acids. CDR1 SGHKS and CDR2 YYEKEE come from the germline V gene (reference sequence).

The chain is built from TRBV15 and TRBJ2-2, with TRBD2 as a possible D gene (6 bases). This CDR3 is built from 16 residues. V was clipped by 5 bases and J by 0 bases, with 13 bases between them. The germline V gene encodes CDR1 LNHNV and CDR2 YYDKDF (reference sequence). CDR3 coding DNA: TGTGCCACCAGCCTGCGGGGAGGCGCGAACACCGGGGAGCTGTTTTTT. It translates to CATSLRGGANTGELFF.

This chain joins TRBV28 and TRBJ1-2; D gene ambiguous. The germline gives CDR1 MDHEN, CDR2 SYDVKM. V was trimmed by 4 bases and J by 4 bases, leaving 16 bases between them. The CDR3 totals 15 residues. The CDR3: CASSSGVGGGYGYTF. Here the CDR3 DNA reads TGTGCCAGCAGTTCTGGCGTCGGCGGAGGCTATGGCTACACCTTC.

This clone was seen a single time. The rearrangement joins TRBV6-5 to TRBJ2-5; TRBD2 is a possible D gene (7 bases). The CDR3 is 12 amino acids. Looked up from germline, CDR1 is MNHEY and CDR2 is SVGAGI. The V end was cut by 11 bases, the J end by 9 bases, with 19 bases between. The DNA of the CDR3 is TGTGCCGGGGGGCGGCGGGAGTGGCCCCAGTACTTC. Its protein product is CAGGRREWPQYF.

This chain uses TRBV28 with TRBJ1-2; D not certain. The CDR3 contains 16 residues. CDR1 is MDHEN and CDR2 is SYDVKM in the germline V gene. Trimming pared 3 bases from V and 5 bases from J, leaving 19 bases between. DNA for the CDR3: TGTGCCAGCAGTTTCACCCCTCCCGGGCCCCCTTATGGCTACACCTTC. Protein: CASSFTPPGPPYGYTF.

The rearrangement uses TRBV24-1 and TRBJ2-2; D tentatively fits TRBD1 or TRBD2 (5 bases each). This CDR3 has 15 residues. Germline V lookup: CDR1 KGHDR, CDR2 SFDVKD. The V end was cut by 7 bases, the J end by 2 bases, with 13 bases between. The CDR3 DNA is TGTGCCACCAGAGCCGACAGCGGTAACACCGGGGAGCTGTTTTTT. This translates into CATRADSGNTGELFF.

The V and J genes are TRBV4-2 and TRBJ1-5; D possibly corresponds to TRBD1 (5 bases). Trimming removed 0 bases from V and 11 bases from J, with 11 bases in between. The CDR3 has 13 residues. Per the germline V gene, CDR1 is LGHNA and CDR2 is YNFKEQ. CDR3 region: CASSQERGRAQHF. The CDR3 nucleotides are TGTGCCAGCAGCCAAGAGCGGGGCAGGGCCCAGCATTTT.

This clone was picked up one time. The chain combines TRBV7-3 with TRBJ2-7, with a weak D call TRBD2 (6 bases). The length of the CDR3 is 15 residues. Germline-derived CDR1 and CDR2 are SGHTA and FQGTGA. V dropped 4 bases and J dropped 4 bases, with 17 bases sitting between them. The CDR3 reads CASSYSGEPLYEQYF. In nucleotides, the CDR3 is TGTGCCAGCAGCTATAGCGGAGAGCCTTTATACGAGCAGTACTTC.

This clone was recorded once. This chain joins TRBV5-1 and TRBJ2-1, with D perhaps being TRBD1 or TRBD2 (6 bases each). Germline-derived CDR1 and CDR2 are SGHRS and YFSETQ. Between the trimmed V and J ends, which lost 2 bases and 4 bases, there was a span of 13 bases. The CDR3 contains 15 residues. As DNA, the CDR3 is TGCGCCAGCAGCTTCCGGGAGCAGGGGTACAATGAGCAGTTCTTC. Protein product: CASSFREQGYNEQFF.

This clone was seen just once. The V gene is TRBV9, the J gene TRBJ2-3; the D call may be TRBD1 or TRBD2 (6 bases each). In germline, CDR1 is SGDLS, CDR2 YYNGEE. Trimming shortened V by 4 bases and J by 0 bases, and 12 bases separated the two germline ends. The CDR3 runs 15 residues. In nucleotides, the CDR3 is TGTGCCAGCAGCAACGGGGGCGGTAGCACAGATACGCAGTATTTT. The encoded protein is CASSNGGGSTDTQYF.